Shown below are 2 T cell receptor beta chains from a single sample sequenced in a study of blood T cell repertoires in COVID-19. The assay was immunoSEQ multiplex PCR, and TCRdb's table has in-frame clones only and misses some. In the table there are around 130,000 clones, around four fifths of which are singletons. The sample taken for sequencing was peripheral blood. These receptors originate from a human donor in a cohort sampled during active COVID-19.

CDR3 DNA sequence: TGCGCCAGCAGCCCGCGGGGGTCAGAACTTAACTATGGCTACACCTTC. Protein product: CASSPRGSELNYGYTF. This chain connects TRBV4-1 to TRBJ1-2; possibly TRBD1 for D (5 bases). The CDR3 length is 16 residues. V dropped 4 bases and J dropped 1 base, with 16 bases sitting between them. CDR1 MGHRA and CDR2 YSYEKL come from the germline V gene.

This clone has a handful of counts. The chain carries TRBV5-4 and TRBJ2-2; TRBD1 matches at 7 bases. The V gene end was trimmed by 4 bases and the J gene end by 5 bases; junction bases not matched to a gene: 11. CDR1 is SGHNT, CDR2 YYREEE, per germline (reference sequence). The CDR3 consists of 16 residues. CDR3 in amino acids: CASSPPPTGQTGELFF. For the CDR3, the DNA is TGTGCCAGCAGCCCGCCCCCGACAGGGCAAACCGGGGAGCTGTTTTTT.